This T cell receptor beta chain was recovered during a study of technical replicates of blood from a few donors. CDR3 length: 15 amino acids. Looked up from germline, CDR1 is MNHNS and CDR2 is SASEGT. J was trimmed by 5 bases and V by 5 bases; bases with no gene match: 8. TCRdb keeps only in-frame clones here, not all; method: immunoSEQ multiplex PCR. In the table there are around 83,000 clones, roughly nine tenths of which are singletons. The receptor was derived from a human donor in good health. The rearrangement uses TRBV6-1 and TRBJ2-1; 8 nucleotides match TRBD2. The sample taken for sequencing was T cells isolated from PBMCs. CDR3 in DNA: TGTGCCAGCAGTCTAATGACTAGCGATCACAATGAGCAGTTCTTC. Translating gives CASSLMTSDHNEQFF.